This TCR beta chain was documented in a study of cytomegalovirus exposure and HLA in healthy donors. Findings of the study overall: A later analysis reportedly found that, within productive TCRs, an Asian-associated ancestry cluster had fewer N-insertions than the mean observed across the roughly 630 donors.

Germline loops: CDR1 SQVTM, CDR2 ANQGSEA. Trimming took off 2 bases at V and 1 base at J, with 4 bases between the two ends. The CDR3 contains 12 residues. Points on this clone: Its antigen is not identified.

The PCR had 60 Vbeta and 13 Jbeta primers. Using immunoSEQ multiplex PCR, the repertoire was profiled, and TCRdb retains in-frame clones only, with some absent. This table holds tens of thousands of clones. Sequencing was carried out using PBMCs. This chain uses TRBV29-1 with TRBJ2-3; no firm D call. The receptor was isolated from a man aged 50-59 years in good health and CMV-seronegative. The CDR3 sequence: CSVEYGTDTQYF. The CDR3 DNA reads TGCAGCGTTGAATATGGCACAGATACGCAGTATTTT.